What follows are 8 T cell receptor beta chains derived from one specimen sequenced in a study of post-analysis software for immune sequencing data. Findings of the study overall: The five TRBV segments detected at higher frequency in patients than in controls included TRBV5-6, TRBV5-1 and TRBV20-1.

Their antigens remain unidentified. Included in the TCR beta cDNA libraries were unique molecular identifiers. TCRdb re-called the PCR reads with MiXCR, one entry per CDR3 protein. The sample lists approximately 630,000 distinct CDR3 sequences; 59% were seen once. What was sequenced was blood. Receptor source: a girl aged 2-15 years with multiple sclerosis.

The CDR3 sequence: CSDRVVLYEQYF. The CDR3, as DNA: TGCAGCGACAGGGTGGTCCTTTACGAGCAGTACTTC. The chain couples TRBV29-1 to TRBJ2-5; TRBD1 is a possible D gene (6 bases). The end of the DNA fits TRBJ2-7 better, so the J call may be wrong. There are 12 residues in the CDR3. CDR1 is SQVTM, CDR2 ANQGSEA, per germline.

This clonotype was seen a handful of times. CDR3 in DNA: TGTGCCAGCAGCTTGGACTCCTCTCCGTCCCCCAGGGCCAGGTACAATTCACCCCTCCACTTT. It is translated as CASSLDSSPSPRARYNSPLHF. The V and J genes are TRBV5-5 and TRBJ1-6; tentatively, D is TRBD1 (5 bases). Trimming stripped 0 bases from V and 7 bases from J, with 29 bases between. This CDR3 has 21 amino acids. Looked up from germline, CDR1 is SGHKS and CDR2 is YYEKEE (reference sequence).

V usage is TRBV20-1 and J usage is TRBJ1-2; TRBD1 is a possible D gene (5 bases). With 1 base removed from V and 3 bases from J, the gap between germline ends came to 9 bases. The length of the CDR3 is 13 residues. The germline V gene encodes CDR1 DFQATT and CDR2 SNEGSKA (reference sequence). In DNA form, the CDR3 reads TGCAGTGCTAGAGCGGAGGGGCACTATGGCTACACCTTC. Its translation is CSARAEGHYGYTF.

This clonotype occurred a few times. The J gene is TRBJ2-7, the V gene TRBV5-6; no reliable D call. Trimming stripped 0 bases from V and 2 bases from J, with 6 bases between. Germline V gene sequence: CDR1 SGHDT, CDR2 YYEEEE. The CDR3 sequence is 13 residues long. CDR3 bases: TGTGCCAGCAGCTTGGAAAGGACCTACGAGCAGTACTTC. It specifies CASSLERTYEQYF.

The J gene is TRBJ1-2, the V gene TRBV20-1, with a weak D call TRBD1 (5 bases). This CDR3 is 15 amino acids long. CDR1 is DFQATT and CDR2 is SNEGSKA in the germline V gene (reference sequence). V lost 0 bases and J lost 4, with 15 bases in between. In DNA, the CDR3 is TGCAGTGCTAGAGATAGCCAGGGATGGGGCTATGGCTACACCTTC. It is translated as CSARDSQGWGYGYTF.

V is TRBV5-1 and J is TRBJ2-3; 10 bases are shared with TRBD2. V dropped 0 bases and J dropped 4; count of bases not matched to a gene: 5. The germline gives CDR1 SGHRS, CDR2 YFSETQ. This CDR3 has 16 residues. Here the CDR3 DNA reads TGCGCCAGCAGCTTGGTAGCGGGGGGTAACCCAGATACGCAGTATTTT. It encodes CASSLVAGGNPDTQYF.

This clonotype came up once. The chain joins TRBV5-1 to TRBJ2-4; a weak D match, TRBD1 (6 bases). This CDR3 has 16 residues. The V and J ends lost 0 bases and 4 bases respectively, with 14 bases between them. CDR1 and CDR2 (germline): SGHRS, YFSETQ. In DNA form, the CDR3 reads TGCGCCAGCAGCTTGGCTGGGGCACAGGGTAAAAACATTCAGTACTTC. The encoded protein is CASSLAGAQGKNIQYF.

This clonotype was picked up a small number of times. The chain's CDR3 is CSVVRDYGYTF. The CDR3 DNA reads as TGCAGCGTTGTCAGAGACTATGGCTACACCTTC. The chain uses TRBV29-1 and TRBJ1-2; D unclear. The V and J ends lost 4 bases and 3 bases respectively, with 6 bases between them. Per the germline V gene, CDR1 is SQVTM and CDR2 is ANQGSEA. The CDR3 spans 11 residues.